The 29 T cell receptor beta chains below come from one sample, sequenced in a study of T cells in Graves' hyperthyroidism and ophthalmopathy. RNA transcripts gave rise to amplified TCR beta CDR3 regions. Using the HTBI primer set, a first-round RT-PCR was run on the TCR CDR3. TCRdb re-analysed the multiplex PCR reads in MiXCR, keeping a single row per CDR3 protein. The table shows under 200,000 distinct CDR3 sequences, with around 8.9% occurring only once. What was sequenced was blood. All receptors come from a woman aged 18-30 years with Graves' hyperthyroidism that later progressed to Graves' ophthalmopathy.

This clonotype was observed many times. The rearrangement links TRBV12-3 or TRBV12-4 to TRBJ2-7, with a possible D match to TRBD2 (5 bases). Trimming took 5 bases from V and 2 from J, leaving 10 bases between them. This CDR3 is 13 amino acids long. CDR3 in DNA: TGTGCCAGCAGTAAAAGCGGAACCTACGAGCAGTACTTC. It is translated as CASSKSGTYEQYF.

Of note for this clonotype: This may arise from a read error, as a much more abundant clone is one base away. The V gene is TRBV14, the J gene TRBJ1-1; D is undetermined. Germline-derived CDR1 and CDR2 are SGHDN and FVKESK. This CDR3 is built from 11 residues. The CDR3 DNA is TGTGCCAGCCGGGGTTACACTGGAGCTTTCTTT. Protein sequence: CASRGYTGAFF.

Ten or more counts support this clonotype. The DNA for the CDR3 is TGTGCCAGCAGTTTAGGGCGGGGGGCCGGATCATATACGCAGTATTTT. Its protein product is CASSLGRGAGSYTQYF. The chain uses TRBV27 and TRBJ2-3; 8 bases are a match to TRBD2. Losses at the gene ends were 2 bases for V and 7 bases for J; bases not matched to a gene: 11. The CDR3 is 16 amino acids. Germline V gives CDR1 MNHEY, CDR2 SMNVEV (reference sequence).

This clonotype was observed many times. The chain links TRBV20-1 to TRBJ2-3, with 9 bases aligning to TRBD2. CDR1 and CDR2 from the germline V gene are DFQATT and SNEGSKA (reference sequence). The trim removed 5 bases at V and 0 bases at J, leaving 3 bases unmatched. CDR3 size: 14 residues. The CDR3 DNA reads TGCAGTGCTCAGCGGGGGGCTAGCACAGATACGCAGTATTTT. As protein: CSAQRGASTDTQYF.

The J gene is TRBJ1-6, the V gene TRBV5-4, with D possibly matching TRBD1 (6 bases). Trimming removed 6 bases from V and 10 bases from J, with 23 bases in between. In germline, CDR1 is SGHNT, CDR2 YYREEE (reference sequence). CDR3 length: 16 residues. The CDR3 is CASTSAQGAGRSPLHF. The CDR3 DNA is TGTGCCAGCACCTCCGCACAGGGTGCGGGGAGATCACCCCTCCACTTT.

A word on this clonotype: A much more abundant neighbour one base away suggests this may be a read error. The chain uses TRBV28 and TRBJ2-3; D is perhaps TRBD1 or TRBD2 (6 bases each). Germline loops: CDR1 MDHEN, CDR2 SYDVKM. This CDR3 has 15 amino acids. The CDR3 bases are TGTGCCCGCAGCTCCGGGGGACACAGCACAGATACGCAGTATTTT. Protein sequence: CARSSGGHSTDTQYF. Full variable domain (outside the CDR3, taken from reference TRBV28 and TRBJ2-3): DVKVTQSSRYLVKRTGEKVFLECVQDMDHENMFWYRQDPGLGLRLIYFSYDVKMKEKGDIPEGYSVSREKKERFSLILESASTNQTSMYLCARSSGGHSTDTQYFGPGTRLTVL.

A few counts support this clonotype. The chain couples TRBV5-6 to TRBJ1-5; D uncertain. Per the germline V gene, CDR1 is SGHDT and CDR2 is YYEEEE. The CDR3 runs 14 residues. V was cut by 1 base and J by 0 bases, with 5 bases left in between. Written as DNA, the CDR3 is TGTGCCAGCAGCTTGTTTTATAGCAATCAGCCCCAGCATTTT. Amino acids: CASSLFYSNQPQHF.

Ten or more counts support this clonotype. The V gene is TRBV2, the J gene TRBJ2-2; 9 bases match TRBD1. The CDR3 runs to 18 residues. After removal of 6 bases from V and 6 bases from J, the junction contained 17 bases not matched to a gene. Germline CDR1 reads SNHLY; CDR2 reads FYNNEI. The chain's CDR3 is CASRSQGAGAVIAGELFF. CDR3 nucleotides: TGTGCCAGCAGGTCACAGGGGGCTGGGGCCGTTATCGCCGGGGAGCTGTTTTTT.

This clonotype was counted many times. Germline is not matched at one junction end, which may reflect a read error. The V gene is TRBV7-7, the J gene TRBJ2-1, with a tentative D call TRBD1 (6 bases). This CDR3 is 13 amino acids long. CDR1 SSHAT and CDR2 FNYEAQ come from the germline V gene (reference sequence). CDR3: CASSSRQDNEQFF. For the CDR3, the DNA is TGTGCTAGCAGCTCCCGACAGGACAATGAGCAGTTCTTC.

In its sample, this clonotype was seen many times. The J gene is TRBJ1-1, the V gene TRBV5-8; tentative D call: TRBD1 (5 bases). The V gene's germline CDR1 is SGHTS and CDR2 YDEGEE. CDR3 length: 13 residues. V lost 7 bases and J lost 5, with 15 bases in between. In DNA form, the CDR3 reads TGTGCCAGCGCAGTCCGGGGGGGGACTGAAGCTTTCTTT. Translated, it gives CASAVRGGTEAFF.

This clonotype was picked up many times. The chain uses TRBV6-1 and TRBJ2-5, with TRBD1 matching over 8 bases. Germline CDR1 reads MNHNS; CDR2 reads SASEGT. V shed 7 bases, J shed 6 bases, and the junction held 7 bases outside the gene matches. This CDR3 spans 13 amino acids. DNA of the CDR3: TGTGCCAGCAAGGACAGGGTAGGGAAGACCCAGTACTTC. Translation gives CASKDRVGKTQYF.

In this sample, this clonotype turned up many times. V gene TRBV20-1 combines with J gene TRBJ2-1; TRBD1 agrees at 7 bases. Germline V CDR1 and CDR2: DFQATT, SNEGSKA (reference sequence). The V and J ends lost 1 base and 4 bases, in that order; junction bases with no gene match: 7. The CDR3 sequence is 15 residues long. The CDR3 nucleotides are TGCAGTGCTAGAGCCGCGTCGGACAGGTACAATGAGCAGTTCTTC. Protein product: CSARAASDRYNEQFF.

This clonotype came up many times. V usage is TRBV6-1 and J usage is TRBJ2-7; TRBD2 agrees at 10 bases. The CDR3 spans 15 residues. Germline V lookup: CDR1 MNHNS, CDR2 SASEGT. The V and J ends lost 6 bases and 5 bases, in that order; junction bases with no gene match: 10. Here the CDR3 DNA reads TGTGCCAGCAGCGAGCTAGCGGGAGTTCTCAACGAGCAGTACTTC. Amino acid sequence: CASSELAGVLNEQYF.

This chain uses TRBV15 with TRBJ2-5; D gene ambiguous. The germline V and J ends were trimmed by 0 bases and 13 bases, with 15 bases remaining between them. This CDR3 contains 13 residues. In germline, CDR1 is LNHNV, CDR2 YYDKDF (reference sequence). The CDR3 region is CATSRDGLGELYF. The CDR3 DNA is TGTGCCACCAGCAGAGATGGTCTTGGGGAACTGTACTTC.

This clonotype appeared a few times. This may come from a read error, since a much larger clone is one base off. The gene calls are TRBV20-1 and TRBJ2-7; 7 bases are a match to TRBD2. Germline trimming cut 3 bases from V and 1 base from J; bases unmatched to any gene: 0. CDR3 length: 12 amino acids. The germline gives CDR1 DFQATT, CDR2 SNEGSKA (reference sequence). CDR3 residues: CSASGGSYEQYF. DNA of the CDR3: TGCAGTGCTAGCGGGGGGTCCTACGAGCAGTACTTC.

The CDR3 DNA reads TGCAGTGCTAGTTGGGGCGGACAGGGAGTAGGGCAGTTCTTC. Translating it yields CSASWGGQGVGQFF. This chain joins TRBV20-1 and TRBJ2-1; TRBD1 aligns across 8 bases. CDR1 and CDR2 from the germline V gene are DFQATT and SNEGSKA (reference sequence). J gave up 12 bases and V 3 bases, and 13 bases lay outside the gene matches. The CDR3 is 14 amino acids.

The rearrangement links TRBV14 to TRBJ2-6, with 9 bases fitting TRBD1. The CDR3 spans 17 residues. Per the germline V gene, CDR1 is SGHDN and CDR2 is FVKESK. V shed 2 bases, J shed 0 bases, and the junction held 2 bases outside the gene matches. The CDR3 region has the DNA TGTGCCAGCAGCCAAACAGGGGGCCTCTCTGGGGCCAACGTCCTGACTTTC. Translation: CASSQTGGLSGANVLTF.

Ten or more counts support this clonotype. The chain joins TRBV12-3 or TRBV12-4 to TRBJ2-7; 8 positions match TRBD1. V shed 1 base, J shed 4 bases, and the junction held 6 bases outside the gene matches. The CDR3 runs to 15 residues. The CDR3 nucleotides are TGTGCCAGCAGTTTAGTCGGACAGGGCGGGTACGAGCAGTACTTC. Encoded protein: CASSLVGQGGYEQYF.

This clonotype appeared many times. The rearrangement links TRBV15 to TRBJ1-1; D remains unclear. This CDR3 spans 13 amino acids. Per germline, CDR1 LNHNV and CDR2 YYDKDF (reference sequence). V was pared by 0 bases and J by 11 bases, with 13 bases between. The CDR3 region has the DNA TGTGCCACCAGCAGAGATCGGCAGGATCGGGCTTTCTTT. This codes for CATSRDRQDRAFF.

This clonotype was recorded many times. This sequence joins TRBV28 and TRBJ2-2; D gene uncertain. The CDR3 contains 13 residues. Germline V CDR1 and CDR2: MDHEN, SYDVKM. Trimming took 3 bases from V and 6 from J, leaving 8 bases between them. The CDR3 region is CASSFRRPGELFF. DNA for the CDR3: TGTGCCAGCAGTTTCCGACGGCCCGGGGAGCTGTTTTTT.

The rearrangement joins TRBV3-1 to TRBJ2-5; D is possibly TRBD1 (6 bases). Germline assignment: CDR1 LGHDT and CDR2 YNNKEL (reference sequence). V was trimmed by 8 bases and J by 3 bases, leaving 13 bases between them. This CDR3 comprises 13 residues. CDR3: CASATQGKETQYF. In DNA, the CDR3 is TGTGCCAGCGCCACTCAGGGGAAAGAGACCCAGTACTTC.

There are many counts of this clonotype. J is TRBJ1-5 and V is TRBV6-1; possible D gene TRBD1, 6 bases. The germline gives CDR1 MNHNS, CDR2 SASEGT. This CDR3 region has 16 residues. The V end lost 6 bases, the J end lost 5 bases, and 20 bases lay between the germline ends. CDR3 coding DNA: TGTGCCAGCAGATCGGGACACCTCTCGCCGGATCAGCCCCAGCATTTT. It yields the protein CASRSGHLSPDQPQHF.

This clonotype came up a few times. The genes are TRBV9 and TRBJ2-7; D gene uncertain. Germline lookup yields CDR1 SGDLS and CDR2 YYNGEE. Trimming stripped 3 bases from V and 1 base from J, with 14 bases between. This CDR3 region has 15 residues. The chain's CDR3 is CASSASDTLSYEQYF. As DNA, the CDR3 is TGTGCCAGCAGCGCCTCAGACACACTATCCTACGAGCAGTACTTC.

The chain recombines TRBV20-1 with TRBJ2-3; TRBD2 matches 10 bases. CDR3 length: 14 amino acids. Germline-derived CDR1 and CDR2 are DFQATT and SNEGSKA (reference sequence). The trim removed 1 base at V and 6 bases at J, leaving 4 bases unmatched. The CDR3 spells CSARGQREGDTQYF. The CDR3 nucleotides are TGCAGTGCTAGAGGGCAGCGGGAGGGTGATACGCAGTATTTT.

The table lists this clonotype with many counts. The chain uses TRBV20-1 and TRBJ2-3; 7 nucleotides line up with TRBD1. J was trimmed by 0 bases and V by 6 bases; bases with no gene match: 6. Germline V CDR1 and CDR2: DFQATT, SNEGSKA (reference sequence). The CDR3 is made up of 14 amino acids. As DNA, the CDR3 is TGCAGTGCCACAGGACAGGCGAGCACAGATACGCAGTATTTT. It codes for CSATGQASTDTQYF.

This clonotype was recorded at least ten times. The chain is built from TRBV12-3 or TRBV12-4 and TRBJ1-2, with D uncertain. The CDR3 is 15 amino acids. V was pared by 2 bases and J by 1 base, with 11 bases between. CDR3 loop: CASSLSRKLNYGYTF. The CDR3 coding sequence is TGTGCCAGCAGTTTATCCAGGAAGCTTAACTATGGCTACACCTTC.

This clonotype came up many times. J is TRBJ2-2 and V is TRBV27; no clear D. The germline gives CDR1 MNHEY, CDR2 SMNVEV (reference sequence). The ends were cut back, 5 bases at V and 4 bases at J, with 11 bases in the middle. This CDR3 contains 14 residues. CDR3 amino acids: CASSRGVITGELFF. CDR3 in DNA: TGTGCCAGCAGTCGAGGTGTGATCACCGGGGAGCTGTTTTTT.

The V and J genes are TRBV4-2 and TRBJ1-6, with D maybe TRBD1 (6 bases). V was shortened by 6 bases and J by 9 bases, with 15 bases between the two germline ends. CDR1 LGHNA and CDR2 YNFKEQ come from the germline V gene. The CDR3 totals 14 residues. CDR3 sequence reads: CASSTGTSTSPLHF. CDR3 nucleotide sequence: TGTGCCAGCAGTACCGGGACAAGCACTTCACCCCTCCACTTT.

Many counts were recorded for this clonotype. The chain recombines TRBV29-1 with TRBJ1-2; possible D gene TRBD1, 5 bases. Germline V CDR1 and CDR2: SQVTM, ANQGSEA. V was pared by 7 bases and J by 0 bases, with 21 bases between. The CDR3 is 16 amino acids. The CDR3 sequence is CSASSGTVTSNYGYTF. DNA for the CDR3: TGCAGCGCCTCATCCGGGACGGTAACTTCTAACTATGGCTACACCTTC. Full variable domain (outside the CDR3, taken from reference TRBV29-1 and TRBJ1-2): SAVISQKPSRDICQRGTSLTIQCQVDSQVTMMFWYRQQPGQSLTLIATANQGSEATYESGFVIDKFPISRPNLTFSTLTVSNMSPEDSSIYLCSASSGTVTSNYGYTFGSGTRLTVV.